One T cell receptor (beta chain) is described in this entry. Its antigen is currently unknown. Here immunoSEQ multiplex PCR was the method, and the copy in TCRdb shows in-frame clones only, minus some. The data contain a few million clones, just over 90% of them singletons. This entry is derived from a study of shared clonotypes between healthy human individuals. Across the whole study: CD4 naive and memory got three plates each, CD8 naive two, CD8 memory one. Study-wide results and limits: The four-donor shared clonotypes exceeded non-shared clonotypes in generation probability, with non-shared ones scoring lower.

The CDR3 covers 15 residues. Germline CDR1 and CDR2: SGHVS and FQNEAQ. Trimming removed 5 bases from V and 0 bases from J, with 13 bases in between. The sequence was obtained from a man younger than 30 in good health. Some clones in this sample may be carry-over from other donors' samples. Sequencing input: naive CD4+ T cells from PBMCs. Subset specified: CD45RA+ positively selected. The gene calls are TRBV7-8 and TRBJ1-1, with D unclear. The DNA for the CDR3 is TGTGCCAGCAGCCTCCGTGGACCGGTGAACACTGAAGCTTTCTTT. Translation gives CASSLRGPVNTEAFF.